This T cell receptor (beta chain) was captured by sequencing in a study of T cells in localized non-small cell lung cancer. Germline lookup yields CDR1 SGHRS and CDR2 YFSETQ. The CDR3 consists of 16 residues. V lost 0 bases and J 0 bases, leaving 9 bases between the germline ends. Repertoires were generated with immunoSEQ multiplex PCR, while TCRdb's copy carries only in-frame clones and drops some. This table holds around 3,100 clones, around a fifth found once. The rearrangement uses TRBV5-1 and TRBJ1-4; maybe TRBD1 (6 bases). Sequencing was performed on lung tumor tissue, taken before any cancer treatment. The receptor comes from a man aged 18-55 years with stage II lung adenocarcinoma. The CDR3 DNA reads TGCGCCAGCAGCTTGGACAGGGCCGCAACTAATGAAAAACTGTTTTTT. Amino acids: CASSLDRAATNEKLFF.